These 29 T cell receptor beta chains share one sample of origin, sequenced in a study of cytomegalovirus exposure and HLA in healthy donors. Amplification used 60 Vbeta primers and 13 Jbeta primers. Clones were read by immunoSEQ multiplex PCR, and TCRdb kept only the in-frame ones, dropping some. The table lists just over 95,000 clones, 77% of them singletons. Specimen: PBMCs. These receptors were collected from a woman aged 40 to 55 in good health and CMV-seronegative.

The gene calls are TRBV7-6 and TRBJ2-7, with D maybe TRBD1 (6 bases). Trimming removed 1 base at V and 1 base at J, with 20 bases between. CDR3 length: 18 residues. Germline CDR1 SGHVS, CDR2 FNYEAQ. CDR3: CASSLDPPPDRESYEQYF. In DNA form, the CDR3 reads TGTGCCAGCAGCTTAGACCCTCCCCCGGACAGAGAATCCTACGAGCAGTACTTC.

The V gene is TRBV6-5, the J gene TRBJ1-2; TRBD1 matches at 8 bases. CDR1 is MNHEY, CDR2 SVGAGI, per germline. The CDR3 contains 13 residues. Trimming cost V 6 bases and J 8 bases; bases outside gene matches: 8. This CDR3 reads CASRDRVGEGYTF. The CDR3 DNA sequence: TGTGCCAGCAGGGACAGGGTGGGGGAAGGCTACACCTTC.

The rearrangement links TRBV6-1 to TRBJ1-2; 7 nucleotides agree with TRBD1. From germline, CDR1 is MNHNS and CDR2 SASEGT. This CDR3 is 14 amino acids long. Trimming at V came to 7 bases and at J to 1 base, leaving 6 bases not matched to a gene. The CDR3 is CASIMTGNNYGYTF. For the CDR3, the DNA is TGTGCCAGCATCATGACAGGGAATAACTATGGCTACACCTTC.

The V and J genes are TRBV27 and TRBJ1-2; no clear D. There are 13 residues in the CDR3. Germline V gene lookup returns CDR1 MNHEY and CDR2 SMNVEV (reference sequence). Trimming left V 2 bases short and J 5 bases short, with 9 bases between. In DNA form, the CDR3 reads TGTGCCAGCAGTTTAGGCCCAAGTTATGGCTACACCTTC. It translates to CASSLGPSYGYTF.

CDR3 in DNA: TGTGCCAGAAGCTTGAAAGGACAGTCCTACGAGCAGTACTTC. Protein: CARSLKGQSYEQYF. This sequence joins TRBV5-3 and TRBJ2-7; possibly TRBD1 for D (6 bases). TRBV5-3 is an ORF, and what it does is uncertain. The CDR3 runs to 14 residues. The V gene lost 1 base and the J gene lost 1 base, with 9 bases spanning the gap.

The rearrangement joins TRBV6-1 to TRBJ2-3; D is uncertain. Germline V CDR1 and CDR2: MNHNS, SASEGT. The V gene lost 10 bases and the J gene lost 4 bases, with 15 bases spanning the gap. The CDR3 loop spans 13 amino acids. CDR3 DNA sequence: TGTGCCACCGAGCTTGTTGTCTCAGATACGCAGTATTTT. Amino acids: CATELVVSDTQYF.

The chain joins TRBV7-6 to TRBJ2-2; weak D call: TRBD1 (6 bases). CDR3 length equals 17 residues. The V end was cut by 7 bases, the J end by 6 bases, with 24 bases between. Per the germline V gene, CDR1 is SGHVS and CDR2 is FNYEAQ. The CDR3 DNA reads TGTGCCAGCACAAAGGGGACACTAGTTGGGTCCGCCGGGGAGCTGTTTTTT. The encoded protein is CASTKGTLVGSAGELFF.

As regards this clone: The junction and the germline gene differ at one end; a read error may be behind it. This chain connects TRBV20-1 to TRBJ2-1; D not resolved. The CDR3 runs 11 residues. Germline values: CDR1 DFQATT, CDR2 SNEGSKA (reference sequence). Here the CDR3 reads CSARDQATSLF. The CDR3 region has the DNA TGCAGTGCTAGAGATCAGGCGACCTCCCTCTTC.

The chain carries TRBV4-1 and TRBJ2-7, with D maybe TRBD2 (5 bases). Germline-derived CDR1 and CDR2 are MGHRA and YSYEKL. V lost 2 bases and J lost 6, with 14 bases in between. This CDR3 spans 14 amino acids. CDR3 sequence reads: CASSQPTRPREQYF. CDR3 DNA: TGCGCCAGCAGCCAACCCACTAGGCCGCGCGAGCAGTACTTC.

The chain carries TRBV5-1 and TRBJ1-3, with D possibly TRBD1 on 6 matching bases. Trimming stripped 4 bases from V and 4 bases from J, with 18 bases between. The CDR3 runs 16 residues. Germline V lookup: CDR1 SGHRS, CDR2 YFSETQ. For the CDR3, the DNA is TGCGCCAGCAGCCTAACCGAACAGGGCCCCGGAAACACCATATATTTT. It codes for CASSLTEQGPGNTIYF.

This clone has a handful of counts. The chain joins TRBV6-5 to TRBJ1-1; 9 positions match TRBD1. Germline assignment: CDR1 MNHEY and CDR2 SVGAGI. The CDR3 consists of 15 residues. The ends lost 6 bases at V and 0 bases at J; junction bases unmatched: 5. The CDR3 sequence is CASSRTGVMNTEAFF. The CDR3 region has the DNA TGTGCCAGCAGCCGGACAGGGGTAATGAACACTGAAGCTTTCTTT.

This clone was seen only a few times. The rearrangement links TRBV4-2 to TRBJ1-5; D ambiguous. Germline lookup yields CDR1 LGHNA and CDR2 YNFKEQ. Trimming took 2 bases from V and 0 from J, leaving 5 bases between them. This CDR3 spans 14 amino acids. CDR3 sequence reads: CASSQSSSNQPQHF. The CDR3 DNA follows: TGTGCCAGCAGCCAATCATCTAGCAATCAGCCCCAGCATTTT.

The chain combines TRBV6-6 with TRBJ1-1; D is uncertain. The CDR3 is 12 residues long. Germline CDR1 and CDR2: MNHNY and SVGAGI (reference sequence). Between the trimmed V and J ends, which lost 5 bases and 4 bases, there was a span of 8 bases. The CDR3 bases are TGTGCCAGCAGTAGGCACAGCACTGAAGCTTTCTTT. It encodes CASSRHSTEAFF.

This chain connects TRBV5-5 to TRBJ1-4; 11 nucleotides line up with TRBD1. The V gene end was trimmed by 4 bases and the J gene end by 4 bases; junction bases not matched to a gene: 12. The CDR3 length is 18 residues. Germline V lookup: CDR1 SGHKS, CDR2 YYEKEE (reference sequence). The CDR3 here is CASSPGTGGARRNEKLFF. CDR3 coding DNA: TGTGCCAGCAGCCCTGGGACAGGGGGTGCCAGACGTAATGAAAAACTGTTTTTT.

This sequence joins TRBV7-9 and TRBJ2-7; 9 bases fit TRBD2. V was clipped by 2 bases and J by 4 bases; unmatched bases: 12. CDR1 is SEHNR, CDR2 FQNEAQ, per germline (reference sequence). CDR3 length: 17 amino acids. CDR3 region: CASSLMETRLAAYEQYF. In DNA, the CDR3 is TGTGCCAGCAGCTTAATGGAGACTAGACTAGCGGCGTACGAGCAGTACTTC.

With regard to this clone: This sample also contains other DNA sequences that code for the same CDR3. The chain carries TRBV7-6 and TRBJ1-2; the D is unclear. The V end was cut by 1 base, the J end by 0 bases, with 9 bases between. Germline CDR1 reads SGHVS; CDR2 reads FNYEAQ. This CDR3 is built from 15 residues. In DNA form, the CDR3 reads TGTGCCAGCAGCTTAGGCGTCACCCCTAACTATGGCTACACCTTC. Translated: CASSLGVTPNYGYTF.

This rearrangement joins TRBV5-6 to TRBJ1-1, with unresolved D. The germline V gene encodes CDR1 SGHDT and CDR2 YYEEEE. Trimming pared 4 bases from V and 3 bases from J, leaving 10 bases between. CDR3 length equals 13 residues. The CDR3 here is CASSLNFYTEAFF. Written as DNA, the CDR3 is TGTGCCAGCAGCCTAAACTTTTACACTGAAGCTTTCTTT.

On this clone itself: Compared with germline, one end of the junction differs, possibly owing to a read error. The genes are TRBV7-9 and TRBJ1-1, with D hard to call. The germline V gene encodes CDR1 SEHNR and CDR2 FQNEAQ (reference sequence). The CDR3 has 14 residues. The CDR3 region has the DNA TGTTCCAGCAGCCGACCGCTCGACTATACTGAAGCTTTCTTT. Translated: CSSSRPLDYTEAFF.

This clone showed up just a few times. The V call is TRBV5-1, the J call TRBJ2-7; 9 bases line up with TRBD2. CDR3 length equals 15 residues. CDR1 and CDR2 from the germline V gene are SGHRS and YFSETQ. V was clipped by 0 bases and J by 6 bases; unmatched bases: 7. CDR3 DNA sequence: TGCGCCAGCAGCTTGGATCCGGGACTAGCCAGCGAGCAGTACTTC. This translates into CASSLDPGLASEQYF.

The chain joins TRBV13 to TRBJ1-1; 9 positions match TRBD1. The CDR3 spans 15 residues. V lost 4 bases, J lost 4 bases, and 7 bases stayed unmatched. CDR1 PRHDT and CDR2 FYEKMQ come from the germline V gene (reference sequence). CDR3 protein: CASSYRTGAATEAFF. For the CDR3, the DNA is TGTGCCAGCAGCTACCGGACAGGGGCGGCCACTGAAGCTTTCTTT.

CDR3 DNA: TGTGCCAGCAGTGAAGGGGGGACAGGGCTAAATTCACCCCTCCACTTT. Translated: CASSEGGTGLNSPLHF. The genes are TRBV2 and TRBJ1-6, with TRBD1 identical over 9 bases. Germline V gene data show CDR1 as SNHLY and CDR2 as FYNNEI. J gave up 7 bases and V 1 base, and 5 bases lay outside the gene matches. There are 16 residues in the CDR3.

The J gene is TRBJ1-1, the V gene TRBV29-1; 8 positions agree with TRBD1. Germline V CDR1 and CDR2: SQVTM, ANQGSEA. V was clipped by 6 bases and J by 2 bases; unmatched bases: 5. This CDR3 has 13 residues. The CDR3 loop is CSVQTGENTEAFF. The CDR3 nucleotides are TGCAGCGTCCAGACAGGGGAAAACACTGAAGCTTTCTTT.

V usage is TRBV28 and J usage is TRBJ2-2; D gene unclear. The germline V and J ends were trimmed by 3 bases and 0 bases, with 2 bases remaining between them. CDR1 is MDHEN and CDR2 is SYDVKM in the germline V gene. The CDR3 sequence is 13 residues long. The CDR3 nucleotides read TGTGCCAGCAGTTTCTCGAACACCGGGGAGCTGTTTTTT. It codes for CASSFSNTGELFF.

The V call is TRBV7-9, the J call TRBJ2-7; TRBD2 agrees at 7 bases. J was trimmed by 0 bases and V by 5 bases; bases with no gene match: 4. This CDR3 has 14 amino acids. Looked up from germline, CDR1 is SEHNR and CDR2 is FQNEAQ (reference sequence). In nucleotides, the CDR3 is TGTGCCAGCAGCCATAGGGACTACTCCTACGAGCAGTACTTC. As protein: CASSHRDYSYEQYF.

The V and J genes are TRBV9 and TRBJ2-1; 9 bases are a match to TRBD2. The V and J ends lost 3 bases and 7 bases, in that order; junction bases with no gene match: 8. Germline CDR1 SGDLS, CDR2 YYNGEE. The CDR3 contains 15 residues. The CDR3 nucleotides read TGTGCCAGCAGCGCACTCGGGACTAGCATAAATGAGCAGTTCTTC. It yields the protein CASSALGTSINEQFF.

The chain recombines TRBV7-9 with TRBJ2-1, with 7 bases identical to TRBD2. This CDR3 has 15 residues. Germline V gives CDR1 SEHNR, CDR2 FQNEAQ (reference sequence). After removal of 5 bases from V and 6 bases from J, the junction contained 10 bases not matched to a gene. The CDR3 DNA is TGTGCCAGCAGCCATCGACTAGCCTCAATCAATGAGCAGTTCTTC. This codes for CASSHRLASINEQFF.

The chain employs TRBV5-6 and TRBJ1-2; 7 bases fit TRBD1. Germline V gene sequence: CDR1 SGHDT, CDR2 YYEEEE. The CDR3 is made up of 14 amino acids. Trimming took 4 bases from V and 4 from J; bases not matched to a gene: 7. CDR3 in DNA: TGTGCCAGCAGCCAGACAGGGTTGGGCTATGGCTACACCTTC. Amino acids: CASSQTGLGYGYTF.

The J gene is TRBJ1-2, the V gene TRBV27; D possibly corresponds to TRBD1 (5 bases). Between the trimmed V and J ends, which lost 4 bases and 8 bases, there was a span of 17 bases. CDR3 length equals 14 residues. Germline-derived CDR1 and CDR2 are MNHEY and SMNVEV (reference sequence). CDR3 in amino acids: CASSSLGGTGGYTF. DNA of the CDR3: TGTGCCAGCAGTTCCCTGGGGGGAACGGGCGGCTACACCTTC.

V gene TRBV2 combines with J gene TRBJ1-3; 7 positions agree with TRBD1. V was clipped by 5 bases and J by 0 bases; unmatched bases: 4. In germline, CDR1 is SNHLY, CDR2 FYNNEI. This CDR3 contains 15 residues. The CDR3 nucleotides read TGTGCCAGCAGTTCGGGACAGTACTCTGGAAACACCATATATTTT. This translates into CASSSGQYSGNTIYF.